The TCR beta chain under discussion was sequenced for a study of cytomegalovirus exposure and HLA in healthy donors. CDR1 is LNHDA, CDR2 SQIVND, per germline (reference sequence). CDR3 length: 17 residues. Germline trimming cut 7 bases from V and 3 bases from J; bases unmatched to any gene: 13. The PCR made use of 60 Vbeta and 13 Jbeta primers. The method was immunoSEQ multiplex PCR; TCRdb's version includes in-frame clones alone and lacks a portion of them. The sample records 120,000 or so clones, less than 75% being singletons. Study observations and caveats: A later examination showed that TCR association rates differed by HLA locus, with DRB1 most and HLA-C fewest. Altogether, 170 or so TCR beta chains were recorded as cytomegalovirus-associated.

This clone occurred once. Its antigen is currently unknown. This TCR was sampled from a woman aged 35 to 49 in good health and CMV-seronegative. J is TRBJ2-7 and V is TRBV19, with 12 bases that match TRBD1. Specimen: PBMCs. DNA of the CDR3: TGTGCCAGTACCCCCTCATGGGGACAGGGGGCGGTCTACGAGCAGTACTTC. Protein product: CASTPSWGQGAVYEQYF.